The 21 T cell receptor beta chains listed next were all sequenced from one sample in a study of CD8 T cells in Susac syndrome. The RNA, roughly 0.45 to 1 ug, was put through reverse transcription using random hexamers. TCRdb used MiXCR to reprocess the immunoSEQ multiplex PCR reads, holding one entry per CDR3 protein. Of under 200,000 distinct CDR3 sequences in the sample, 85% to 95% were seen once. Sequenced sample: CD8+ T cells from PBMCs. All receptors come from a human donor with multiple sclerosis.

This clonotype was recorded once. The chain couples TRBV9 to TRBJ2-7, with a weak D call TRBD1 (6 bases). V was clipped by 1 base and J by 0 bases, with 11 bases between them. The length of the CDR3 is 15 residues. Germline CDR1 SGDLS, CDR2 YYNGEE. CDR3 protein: CASSVRTVSSYEQYF. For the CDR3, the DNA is TGTGCCAGCAGCGTAAGGACAGTAAGCTCCTACGAGCAGTACTTC.

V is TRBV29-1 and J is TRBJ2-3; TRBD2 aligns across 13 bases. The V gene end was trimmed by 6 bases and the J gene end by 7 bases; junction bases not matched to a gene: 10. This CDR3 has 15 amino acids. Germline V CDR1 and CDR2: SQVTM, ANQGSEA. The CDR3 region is CSVGLAGDAQYTQYF. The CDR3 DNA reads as TGCAGCGTAGGACTAGCGGGAGATGCACAGTATACGCAGTATTTT.

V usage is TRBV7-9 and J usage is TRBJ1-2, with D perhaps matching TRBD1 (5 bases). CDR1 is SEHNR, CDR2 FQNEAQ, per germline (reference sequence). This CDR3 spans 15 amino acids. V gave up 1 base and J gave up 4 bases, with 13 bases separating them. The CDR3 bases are TGTGCCAGCAGCTTAGTAGCGTCAGGGCGCTATGGCTACACCTTC. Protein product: CASSLVASGRYGYTF.

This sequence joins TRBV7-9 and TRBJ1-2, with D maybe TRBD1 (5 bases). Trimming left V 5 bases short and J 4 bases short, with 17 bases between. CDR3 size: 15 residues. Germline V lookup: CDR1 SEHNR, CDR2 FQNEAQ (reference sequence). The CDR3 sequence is CASSDAPGPTYGYTF. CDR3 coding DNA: TGTGCCAGCAGCGATGCTCCGGGACCCACCTATGGCTACACCTTC.

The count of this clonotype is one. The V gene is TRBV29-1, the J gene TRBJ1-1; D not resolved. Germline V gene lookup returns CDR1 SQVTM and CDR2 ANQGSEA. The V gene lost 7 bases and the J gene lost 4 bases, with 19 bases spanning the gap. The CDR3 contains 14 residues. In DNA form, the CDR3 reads TGCAGCGGTGGAGGCTTGAATGAGGGCACTGAAGCTTTCTTT. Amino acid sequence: CSGGGLNEGTEAFF. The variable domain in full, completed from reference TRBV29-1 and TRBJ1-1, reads SAVISQKPSRDICQRGTSLTIQCQVDSQVTMMFWYRQQPGQSLTLIATANQGSEATYESGFVIDKFPISRPNLTFSTLTVSNMSPEDSSIYLCSGGGLNEGTEAFFGQGTRLTVV.

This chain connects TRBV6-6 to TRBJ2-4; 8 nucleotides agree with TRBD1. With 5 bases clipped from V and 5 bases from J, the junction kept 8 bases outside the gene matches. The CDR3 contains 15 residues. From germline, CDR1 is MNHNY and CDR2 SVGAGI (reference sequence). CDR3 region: CASSIRTGYENIQYF. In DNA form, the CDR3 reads TGTGCCAGCAGTATTCGGACAGGGTATGAAAACATTCAGTACTTC.

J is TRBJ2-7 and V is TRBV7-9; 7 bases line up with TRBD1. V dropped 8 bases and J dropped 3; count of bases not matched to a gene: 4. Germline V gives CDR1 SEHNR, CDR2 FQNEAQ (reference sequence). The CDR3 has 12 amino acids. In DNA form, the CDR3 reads TGTGCCAGCCGGGACAGATACTACGAGCAGTACTTC. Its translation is CASRDRYYEQYF.

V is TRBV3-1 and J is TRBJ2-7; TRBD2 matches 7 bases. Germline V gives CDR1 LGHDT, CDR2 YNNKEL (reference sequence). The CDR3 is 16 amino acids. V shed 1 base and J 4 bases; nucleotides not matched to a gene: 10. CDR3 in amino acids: CASSQVASGYPYEQYF. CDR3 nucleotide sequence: TGTGCCAGCAGCCAAGTAGCTAGCGGCTACCCTTACGAGCAGTACTTC.

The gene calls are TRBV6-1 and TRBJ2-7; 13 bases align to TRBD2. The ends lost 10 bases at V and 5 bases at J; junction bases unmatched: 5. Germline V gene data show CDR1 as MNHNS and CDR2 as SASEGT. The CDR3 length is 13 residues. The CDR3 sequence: CATGLAGAHEQYF. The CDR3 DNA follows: TGTGCCACCGGACTAGCGGGGGCCCACGAGCAGTACTTC.

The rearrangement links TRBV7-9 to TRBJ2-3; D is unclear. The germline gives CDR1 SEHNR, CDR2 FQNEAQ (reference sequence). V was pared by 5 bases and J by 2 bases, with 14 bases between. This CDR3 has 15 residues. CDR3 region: CASSPPTLYTDTQYF. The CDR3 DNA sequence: TGTGCCAGCAGCCCGCCGACCCTATACACAGATACGCAGTATTTT.

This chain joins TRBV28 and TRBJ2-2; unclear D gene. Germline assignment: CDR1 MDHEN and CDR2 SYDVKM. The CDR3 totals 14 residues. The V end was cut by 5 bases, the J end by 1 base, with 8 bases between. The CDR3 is CASSPWGNTGELFF. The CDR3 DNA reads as TGTGCCAGCAGTCCATGGGGGAACACCGGGGAGCTGTTTTTT. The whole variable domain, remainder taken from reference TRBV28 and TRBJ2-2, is DVKVTQSSRYLVKRTGEKVFLECVQDMDHENMFWYRQDPGLGLRLIYFSYDVKMKEKGDIPEGYSVSREKKERFSLILESASTNQTSMYLCASSPWGNTGELFFGEGSRLTVL.

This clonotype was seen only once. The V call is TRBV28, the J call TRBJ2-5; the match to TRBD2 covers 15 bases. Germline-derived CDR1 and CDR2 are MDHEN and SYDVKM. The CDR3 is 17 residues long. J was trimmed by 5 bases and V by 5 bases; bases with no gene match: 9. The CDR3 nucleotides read TGTGCCAGCAGTCCGAAAGGACTAGCGGGAGGGAGGGAGACCCAGTACTTC. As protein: CASSPKGLAGGRETQYF.

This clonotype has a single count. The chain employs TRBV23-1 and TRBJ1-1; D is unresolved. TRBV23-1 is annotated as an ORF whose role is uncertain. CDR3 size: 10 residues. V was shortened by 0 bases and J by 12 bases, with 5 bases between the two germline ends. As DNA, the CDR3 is TGCGCCAGCAGTCAATCTAGGTCTTTCTTT. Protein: CASSQSRSFF.

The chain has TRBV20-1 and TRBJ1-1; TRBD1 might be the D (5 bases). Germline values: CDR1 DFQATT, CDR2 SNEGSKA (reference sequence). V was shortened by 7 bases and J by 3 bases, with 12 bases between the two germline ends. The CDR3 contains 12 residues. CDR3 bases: TGCAGTGGGGGACTCTCGTACACTGAAGCTTTCTTT. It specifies CSGGLSYTEAFF.

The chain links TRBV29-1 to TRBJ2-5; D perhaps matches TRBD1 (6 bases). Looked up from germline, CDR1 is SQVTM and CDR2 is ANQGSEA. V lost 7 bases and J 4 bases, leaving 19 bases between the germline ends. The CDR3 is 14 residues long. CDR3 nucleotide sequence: TGCAGCGCGTTGCGGGTTTTAGGGGGAGAGACCCAGTACTTC. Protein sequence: CSALRVLGGETQYF.

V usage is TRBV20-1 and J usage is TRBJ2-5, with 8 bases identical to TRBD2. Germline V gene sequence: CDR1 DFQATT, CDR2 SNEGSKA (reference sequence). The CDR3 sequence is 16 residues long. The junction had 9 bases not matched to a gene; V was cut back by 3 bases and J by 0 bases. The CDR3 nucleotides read TGCAGTGCTAGTCTTTGGATAGCGGGAAACCAAGAGACCCAGTACTTC. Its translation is CSASLWIAGNQETQYF.

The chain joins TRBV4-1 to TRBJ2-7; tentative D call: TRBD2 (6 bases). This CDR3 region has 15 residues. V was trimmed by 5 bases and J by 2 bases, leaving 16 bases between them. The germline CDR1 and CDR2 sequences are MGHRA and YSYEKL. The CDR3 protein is CASSATGARTYEQYF. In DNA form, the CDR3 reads TGCGCCAGCAGCGCCACGGGAGCTCGGACCTACGAGCAGTACTTC.

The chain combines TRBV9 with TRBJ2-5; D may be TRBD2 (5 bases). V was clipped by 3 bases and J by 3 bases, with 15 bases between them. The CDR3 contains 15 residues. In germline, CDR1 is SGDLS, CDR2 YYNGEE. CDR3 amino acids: CASSALLGLEETQYF. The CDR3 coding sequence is TGTGCCAGCAGCGCTTTACTAGGGTTAGAAGAGACCCAGTACTTC.

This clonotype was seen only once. The CDR3 loop reads CASSQIHREGPQHF. CDR3 in DNA: TGCGCCAGCAGTCAAATCCACAGGGAGGGTCCCCAGCATTTT. The gene calls are TRBV23-1 and TRBJ1-5, with a weak D call TRBD1 (6 bases). TRBV23-1 is known as an ORF, though its function is uncertain. The CDR3 contains 14 residues. V lost 2 bases, J lost 10 bases, and 15 bases lay in between.

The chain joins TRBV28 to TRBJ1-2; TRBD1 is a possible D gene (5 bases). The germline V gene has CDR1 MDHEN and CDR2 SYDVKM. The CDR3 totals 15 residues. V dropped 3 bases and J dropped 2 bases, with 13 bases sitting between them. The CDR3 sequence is CASSLVQGTNYGYTF. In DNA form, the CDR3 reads TGTGCCAGCAGTTTGGTCCAGGGAACCAACTATGGCTACACCTTC.

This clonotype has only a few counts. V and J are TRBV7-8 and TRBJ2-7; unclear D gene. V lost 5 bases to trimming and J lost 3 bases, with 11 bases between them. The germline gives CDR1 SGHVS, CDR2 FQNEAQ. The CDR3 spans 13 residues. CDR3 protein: CASSPDRYYEQYF. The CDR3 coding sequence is TGTGCCAGCAGCCCGGACCGCTACTACGAGCAGTACTTC.